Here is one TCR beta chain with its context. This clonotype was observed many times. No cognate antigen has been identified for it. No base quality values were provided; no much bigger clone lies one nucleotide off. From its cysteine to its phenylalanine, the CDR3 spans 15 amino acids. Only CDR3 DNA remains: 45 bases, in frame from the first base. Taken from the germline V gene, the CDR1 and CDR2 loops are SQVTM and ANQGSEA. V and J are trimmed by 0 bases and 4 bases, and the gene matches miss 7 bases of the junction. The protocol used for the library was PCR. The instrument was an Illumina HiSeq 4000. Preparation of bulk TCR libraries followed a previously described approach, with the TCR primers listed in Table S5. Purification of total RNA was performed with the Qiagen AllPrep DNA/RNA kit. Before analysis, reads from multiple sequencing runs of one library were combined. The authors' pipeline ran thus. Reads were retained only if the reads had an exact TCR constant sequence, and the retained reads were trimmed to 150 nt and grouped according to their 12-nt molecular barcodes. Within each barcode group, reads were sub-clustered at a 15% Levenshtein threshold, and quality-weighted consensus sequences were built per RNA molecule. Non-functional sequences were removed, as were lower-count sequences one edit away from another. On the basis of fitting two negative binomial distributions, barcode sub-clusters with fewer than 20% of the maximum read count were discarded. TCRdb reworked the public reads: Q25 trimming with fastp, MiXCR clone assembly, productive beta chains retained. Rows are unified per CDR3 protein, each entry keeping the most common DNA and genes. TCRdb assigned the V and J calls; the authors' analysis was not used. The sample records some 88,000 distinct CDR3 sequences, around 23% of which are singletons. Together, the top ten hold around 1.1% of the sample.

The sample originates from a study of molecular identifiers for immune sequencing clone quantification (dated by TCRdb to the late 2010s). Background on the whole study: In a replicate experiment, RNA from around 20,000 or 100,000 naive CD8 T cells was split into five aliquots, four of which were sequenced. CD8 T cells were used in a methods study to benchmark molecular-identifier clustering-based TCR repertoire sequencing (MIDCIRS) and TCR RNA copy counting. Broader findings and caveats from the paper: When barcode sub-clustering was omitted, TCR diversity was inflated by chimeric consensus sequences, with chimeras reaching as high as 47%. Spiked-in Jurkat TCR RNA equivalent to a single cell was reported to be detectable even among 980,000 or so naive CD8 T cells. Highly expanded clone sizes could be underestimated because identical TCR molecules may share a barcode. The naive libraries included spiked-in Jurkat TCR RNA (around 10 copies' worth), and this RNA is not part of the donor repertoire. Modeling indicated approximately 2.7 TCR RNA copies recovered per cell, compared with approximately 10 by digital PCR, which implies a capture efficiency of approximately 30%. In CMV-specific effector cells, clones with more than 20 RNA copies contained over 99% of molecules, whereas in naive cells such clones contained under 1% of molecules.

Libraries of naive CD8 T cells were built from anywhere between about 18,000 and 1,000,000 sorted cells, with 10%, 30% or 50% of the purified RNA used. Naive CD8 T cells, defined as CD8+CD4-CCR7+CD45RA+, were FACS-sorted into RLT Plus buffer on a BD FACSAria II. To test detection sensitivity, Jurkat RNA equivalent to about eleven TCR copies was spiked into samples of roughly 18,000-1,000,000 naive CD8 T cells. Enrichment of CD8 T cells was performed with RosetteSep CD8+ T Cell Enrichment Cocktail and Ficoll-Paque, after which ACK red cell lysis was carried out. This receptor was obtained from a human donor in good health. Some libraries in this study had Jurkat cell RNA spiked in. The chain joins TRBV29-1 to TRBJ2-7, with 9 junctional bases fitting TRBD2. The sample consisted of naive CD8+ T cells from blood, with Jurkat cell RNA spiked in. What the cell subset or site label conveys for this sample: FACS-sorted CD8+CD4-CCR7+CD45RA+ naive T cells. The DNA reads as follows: TGCAGCGTTGAAGAAGGTAGCGGGAGATGGTACGAGCAGTACTTC. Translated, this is CSVEEGSGRWYEQYF.